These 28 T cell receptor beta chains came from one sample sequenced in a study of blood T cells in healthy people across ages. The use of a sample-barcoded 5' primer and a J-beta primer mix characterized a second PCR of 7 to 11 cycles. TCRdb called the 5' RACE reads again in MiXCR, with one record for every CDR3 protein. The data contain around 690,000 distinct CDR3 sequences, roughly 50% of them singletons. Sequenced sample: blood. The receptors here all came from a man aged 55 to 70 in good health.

The CDR3 here is CASTPDREETQYF. In DNA, the CDR3 is TGCGCCAGCACCCCGGACAGGGAAGAGACCCAGTACTTC. The chain uses TRBV5-1 and TRBJ2-5; 8 bases fit TRBD1. After removal of 6 bases from V and 3 bases from J, the junction contained 4 bases not matched to a gene. Germline loops: CDR1 SGHRS, CDR2 YFSETQ. The CDR3 extends over 13 amino acids.

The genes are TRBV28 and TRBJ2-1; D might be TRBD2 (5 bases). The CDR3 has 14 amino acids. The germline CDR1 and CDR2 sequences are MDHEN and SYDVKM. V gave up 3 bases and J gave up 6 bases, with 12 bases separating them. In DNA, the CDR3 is TGTGCCAGCAGTTTGCCCGGGGTCCTCAATGAGCAGTTCTTC. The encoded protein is CASSLPGVLNEQFF.

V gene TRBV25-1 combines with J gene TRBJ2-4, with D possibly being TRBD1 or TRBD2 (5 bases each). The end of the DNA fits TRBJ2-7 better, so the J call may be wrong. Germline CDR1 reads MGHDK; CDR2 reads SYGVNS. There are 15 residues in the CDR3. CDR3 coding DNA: TGTGCCAGCAGTGGGGGACGAGCGGTTGATACCGAGCAGTACTTC. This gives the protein CASSGGRAVDTEQYF.

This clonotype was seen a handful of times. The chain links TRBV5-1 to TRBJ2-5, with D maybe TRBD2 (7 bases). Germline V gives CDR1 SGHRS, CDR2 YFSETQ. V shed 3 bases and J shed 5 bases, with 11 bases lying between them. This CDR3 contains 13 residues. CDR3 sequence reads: CASSSEGGETQYF. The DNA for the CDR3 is TGCGCCAGCAGCTCAGAGGGGGGGGAGACCCAGTACTTC.

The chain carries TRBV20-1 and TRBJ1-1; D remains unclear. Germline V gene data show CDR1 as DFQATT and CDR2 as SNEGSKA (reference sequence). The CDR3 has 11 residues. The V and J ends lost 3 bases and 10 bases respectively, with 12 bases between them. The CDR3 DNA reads TGCAGTGCTAGTCTGCTCCTGGGAGCTTTCTTT. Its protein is CSASLLLGAFF.

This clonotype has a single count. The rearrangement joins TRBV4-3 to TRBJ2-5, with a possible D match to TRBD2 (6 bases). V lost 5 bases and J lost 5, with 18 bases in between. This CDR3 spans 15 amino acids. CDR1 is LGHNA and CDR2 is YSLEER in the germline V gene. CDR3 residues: CASSGRLGVAETQYF. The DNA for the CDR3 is TGCGCCAGCAGCGGCCGACTAGGGGTCGCGGAGACCCAGTACTTC.

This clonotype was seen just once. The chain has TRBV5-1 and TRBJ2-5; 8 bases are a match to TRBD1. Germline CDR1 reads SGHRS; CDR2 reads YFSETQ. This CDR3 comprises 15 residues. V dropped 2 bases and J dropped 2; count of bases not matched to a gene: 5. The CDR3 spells CASSFAGGSQETQYF. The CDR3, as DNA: TGCGCCAGCAGCTTCGCAGGGGGCTCTCAAGAGACCCAGTACTTC.

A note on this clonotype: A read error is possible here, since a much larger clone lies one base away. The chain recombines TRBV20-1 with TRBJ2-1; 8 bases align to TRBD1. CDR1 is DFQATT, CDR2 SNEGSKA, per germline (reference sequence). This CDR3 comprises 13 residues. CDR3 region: CNARGQGVAEQFF. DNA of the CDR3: TGCAATGCTAGAGGACAGGGCGTAGCTGAGCAGTTCTTC.

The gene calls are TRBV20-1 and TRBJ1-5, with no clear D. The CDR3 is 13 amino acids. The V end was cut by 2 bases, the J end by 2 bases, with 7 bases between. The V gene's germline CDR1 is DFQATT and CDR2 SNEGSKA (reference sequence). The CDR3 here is CSARSDRNQPQHF. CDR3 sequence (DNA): TGCAGTGCTAGATCCGACCGCAATCAGCCCCAGCATTTT.

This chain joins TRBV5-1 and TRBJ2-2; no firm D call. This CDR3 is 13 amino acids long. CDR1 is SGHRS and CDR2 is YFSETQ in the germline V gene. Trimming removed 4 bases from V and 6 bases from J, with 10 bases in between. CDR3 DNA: TGCGCCAGCAGCCCCATTTTCCCCGGGGAGCTGTTTTTT. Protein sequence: CASSPIFPGELFF.

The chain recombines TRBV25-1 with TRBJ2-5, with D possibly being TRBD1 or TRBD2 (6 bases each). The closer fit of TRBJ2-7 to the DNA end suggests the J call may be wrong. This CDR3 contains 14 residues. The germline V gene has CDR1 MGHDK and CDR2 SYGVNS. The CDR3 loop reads CASSEGGRTYEQYF. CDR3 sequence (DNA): TGTGCCAGCAGTGAAGGGGGGCGAACCTACGAGCAGTACTTC.

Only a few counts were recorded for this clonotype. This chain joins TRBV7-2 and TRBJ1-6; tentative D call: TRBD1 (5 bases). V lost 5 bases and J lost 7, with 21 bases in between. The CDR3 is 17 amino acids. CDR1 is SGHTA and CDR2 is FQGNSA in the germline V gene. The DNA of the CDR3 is TGTGCCAGCAGCCCCCCCCGCAGGGAGGGTGGAAATTCACCCCTCCACTTT. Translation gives CASSPPRREGGNSPLHF.

In DNA, the CDR3 is TGTGCCAGCAGCCAAGGGGCTAACAAAGAGACCCAGTACTTC. Translated: CASSQGANKETQYF. J is TRBJ2-5 and V is TRBV3-1; D is uncertain. The CDR3 contains 14 residues. From germline, CDR1 is LGHDT and CDR2 YNNKEL (reference sequence). V was shortened by 1 base and J by 3 bases, with 9 bases between the two germline ends.

The CDR3 nucleotides are TGTGCCAGCAGATCGGGACAGGGCAATCAGCCCCAGCATTTT. Translating it yields CASRSGQGNQPQHF. This sequence joins TRBV6-1 and TRBJ1-5, with TRBD1 matching over 8 bases. J gave up 2 bases and V 6 bases, and 3 bases lay outside the gene matches. The CDR3 is made up of 14 amino acids. The V gene's germline CDR1 is MNHNS and CDR2 SASEGT.

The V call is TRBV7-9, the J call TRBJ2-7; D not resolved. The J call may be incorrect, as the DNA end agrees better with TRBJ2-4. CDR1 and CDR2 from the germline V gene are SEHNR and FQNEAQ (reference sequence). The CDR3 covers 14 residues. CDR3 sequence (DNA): TGTGCCAGCAGCTCACAGCTAAAGCGAAACATTCAGTACTTC. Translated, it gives CASSSQLKRNIQYF.

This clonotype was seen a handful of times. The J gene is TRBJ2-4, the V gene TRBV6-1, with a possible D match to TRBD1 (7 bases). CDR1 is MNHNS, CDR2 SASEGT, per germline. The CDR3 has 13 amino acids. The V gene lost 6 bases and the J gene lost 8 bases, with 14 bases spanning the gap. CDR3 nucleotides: TGTGCCAGCAGCGGAGGAGGGGGCGACATTCAGTACTTC. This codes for CASSGGGGDIQYF.

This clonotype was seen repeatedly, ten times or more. Here the CDR3 reads CASSLGTYNEQFF. Here the CDR3 DNA reads TGTGCCAGCAGCTTAGGGACCTACAATGAGCAGTTCTTC. The rearrangement uses TRBV7-2 and TRBJ2-1; unclear D gene. V shed 1 base and J shed 2 bases, with 3 bases lying between them. The germline CDR1 and CDR2 sequences are SGHTA and FQGNSA. This CDR3 contains 13 residues.

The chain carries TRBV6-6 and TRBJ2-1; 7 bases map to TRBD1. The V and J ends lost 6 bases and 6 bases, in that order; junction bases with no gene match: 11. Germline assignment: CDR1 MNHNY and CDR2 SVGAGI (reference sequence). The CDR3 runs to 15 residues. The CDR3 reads CASSLGQTSGNEQFF. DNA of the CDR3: TGTGCCAGCAGCCTGGGACAGACCTCCGGCAATGAGCAGTTCTTC.

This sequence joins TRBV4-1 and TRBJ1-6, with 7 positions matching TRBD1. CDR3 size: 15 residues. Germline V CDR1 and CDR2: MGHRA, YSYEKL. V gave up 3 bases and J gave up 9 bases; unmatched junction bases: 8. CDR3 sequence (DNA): TGCGCCAGCAGCCATGACGGACAGGTGGGTTCACCCCTCCACTTT. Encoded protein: CASSHDGQVGSPLHF.

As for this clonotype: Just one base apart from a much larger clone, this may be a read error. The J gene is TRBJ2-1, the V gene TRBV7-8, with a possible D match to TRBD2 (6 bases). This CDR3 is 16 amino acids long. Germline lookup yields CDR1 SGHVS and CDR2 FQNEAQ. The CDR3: CASSLGGDWTYSEQFF. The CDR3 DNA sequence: TGTGCCAGCAGCTTAGGGGGGGACTGGACGTACAGTGAGCAGTTCTTC.

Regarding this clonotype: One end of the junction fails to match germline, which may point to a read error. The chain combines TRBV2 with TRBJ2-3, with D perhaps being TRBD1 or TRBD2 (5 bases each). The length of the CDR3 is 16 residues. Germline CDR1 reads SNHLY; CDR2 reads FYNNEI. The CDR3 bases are TGTGCCAACAGACACGGGACGGACGCTAGCACAGAGACGCAGTATTTT. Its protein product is CANRHGTDASTETQYF.

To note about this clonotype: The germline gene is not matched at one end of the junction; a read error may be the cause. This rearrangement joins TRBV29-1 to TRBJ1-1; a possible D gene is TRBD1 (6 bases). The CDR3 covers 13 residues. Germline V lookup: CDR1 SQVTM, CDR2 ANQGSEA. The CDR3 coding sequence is TGCAGCGTTAACAGGGTCGGGATCACTGGAGCTTTCTTT. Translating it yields CSVNRVGITGAFF.

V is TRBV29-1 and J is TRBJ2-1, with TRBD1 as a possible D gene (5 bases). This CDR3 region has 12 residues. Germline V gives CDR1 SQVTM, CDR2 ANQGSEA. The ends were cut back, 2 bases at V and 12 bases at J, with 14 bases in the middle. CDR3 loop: CSVEFVAQGQFF. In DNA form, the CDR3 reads TGCAGCGTTGAATTCGTCGCCCAGGGGCAGTTCTTC.

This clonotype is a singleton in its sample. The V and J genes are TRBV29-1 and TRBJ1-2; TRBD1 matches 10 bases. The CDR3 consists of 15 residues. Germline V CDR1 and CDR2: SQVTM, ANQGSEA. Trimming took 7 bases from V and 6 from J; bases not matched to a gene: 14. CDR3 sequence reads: CSGYGDRGAFHGYTF. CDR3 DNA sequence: TGCAGCGGCTACGGGGACAGGGGAGCGTTTCATGGCTACACCTTC. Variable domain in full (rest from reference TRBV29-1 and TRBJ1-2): SAVISQKPSRDICQRGTSLTIQCQVDSQVTMMFWYRQQPGQSLTLIATANQGSEATYESGFVIDKFPISRPNLTFSTLTVSNMSPEDSSIYLCSGYGDRGAFHGYTFGSGTRLTVV.

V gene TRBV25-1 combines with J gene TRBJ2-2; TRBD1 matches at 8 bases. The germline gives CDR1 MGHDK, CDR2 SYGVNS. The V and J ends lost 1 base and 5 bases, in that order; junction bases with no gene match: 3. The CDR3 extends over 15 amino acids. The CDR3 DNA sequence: TGTGCCAGCAGTGAATGGGACAGGACGACCGGGGAGCTGTTTTTT. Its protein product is CASSEWDRTTGELFF.

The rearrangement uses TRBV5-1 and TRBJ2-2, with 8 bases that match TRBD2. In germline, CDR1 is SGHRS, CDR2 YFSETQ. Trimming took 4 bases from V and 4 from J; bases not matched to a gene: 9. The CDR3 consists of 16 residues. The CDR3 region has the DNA TGCGCCAGCAGCCTCCTTAGCGGGGTGAGCACCGGGGAGCTGTTTTTT. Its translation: CASSLLSGVSTGELFF.

CDR3 sequence reads: CASSYSSGDREKLFF. CDR3 coding DNA: TGTGCCAGCAGTTACTCGTCAGGGGACCGTGAAAAACTGTTTTTT. The chain links TRBV6-5 to TRBJ1-4; TRBD1 might be the D (6 bases). There are 15 residues in the CDR3. Deletions cut 0 bases from V and 7 bases from J, with 12 bases between. Germline lookup yields CDR1 MNHEY and CDR2 SVGAGI.

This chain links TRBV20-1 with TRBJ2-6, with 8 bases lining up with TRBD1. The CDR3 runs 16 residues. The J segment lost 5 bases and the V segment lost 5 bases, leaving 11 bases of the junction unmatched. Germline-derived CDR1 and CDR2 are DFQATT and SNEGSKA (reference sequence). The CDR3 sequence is CSADRQGPPRANVLTF. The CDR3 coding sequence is TGCAGTGCTGACCGACAGGGGCCCCCTAGGGCCAACGTCCTGACTTTC.